The 17 T cell receptor beta chains presented below share a single source sample, sequenced in a study of glioma-infiltrating T cells after dendritic cell vaccination. TCRdb's table, derived via immunoSEQ multiplex PCR, lists solely in-frame clones and lacks some. The repertoire holds over 90,000 clones, with approximately 84% as singletons. Sample time point: after dendritic cell vaccination, including at tumor progression/relapse. The sequencing here drew on blood, taken after dendritic cell vaccination. Receptors originate from a human donor with glioblastoma.

The chain joins TRBV7-9 to TRBJ1-2; D gene unclear. The V and J ends lost 0 bases and 8 bases respectively, with 4 bases between them. This CDR3 region has 11 residues. The germline V gene has CDR1 SEHNR and CDR2 FQNEAQ (reference sequence). This CDR3 reads CASSLAEGYTF. CDR3 nucleotide sequence: TGTGCCAGCAGCTTAGCAGAGGGCTACACCTTC.

J is TRBJ1-5 and V is TRBV30; perhaps TRBD1 as D (5 bases). CDR1 is GTSNPN and CDR2 is SVGIG in the germline V gene (reference sequence). Trimming took off 6 bases at V and 4 bases at J, with 16 bases between the two ends. This CDR3 has 14 residues. CDR3 protein: CACLEAGPNQPQHF. Written as DNA, the CDR3 is TGTGCCTGCCTGGAGGCGGGACCTAATCAGCCCCAGCATTTT.

The chain has TRBV30 and TRBJ1-1; no firm D call. Trimming removed 0 bases at V and 4 bases at J, with 15 bases between. The CDR3 consists of 15 residues. CDR1 and CDR2 from the germline V gene are GTSNPN and SVGIG (reference sequence). The CDR3 DNA sequence: TGTGCCTGGAGTGTTAGTGCGGGGTCCCGCACTGAAGCTTTCTTT. This encodes CAWSVSAGSRTEAFF.

This rearrangement joins TRBV19 to TRBJ1-2, with D uncertain. Germline CDR1 is LNHDA and CDR2 is SQIVND (reference sequence). The CDR3 length is 13 residues. V was pared by 2 bases and J by 0 bases, with 4 bases between. The CDR3 protein is CASSIRANYGYTF. The CDR3 bases are TGTGCCAGTAGTATACGGGCTAACTATGGCTACACCTTC.

The chain couples TRBV5-1 to TRBJ1-1; 7 positions match TRBD1. The CDR3 is 14 amino acids. The V gene end was trimmed by 4 bases and the J gene end by 0 bases; junction bases not matched to a gene: 3. In germline, CDR1 is SGHRS, CDR2 YFSETQ. The CDR3 DNA is TGCGCCAGCAGCAAAGACAGGGTGAACACTGAAGCTTTCTTT. Its protein product is CASSKDRVNTEAFF. The entire variable domain, with the rest obtained from reference TRBV5-1 and TRBJ1-1, is as follows: KAGVTQTPRYLIKTRGQQVTLSCSPISGHRSVSWYQQTPGQGLQFLFEYFSETQRNKGNFPGRFSGRQFSNSRSEMNVSTLELGDSALYLCASSKDRVNTEAFFGQGTRLTVV.

The V gene is TRBV14, the J gene TRBJ1-1, with 8 bases fitting TRBD1. V was pared by 6 bases and J by 4 bases, with 7 bases of the junction left unmatched. Looked up from germline, CDR1 is SGHDN and CDR2 is FVKESK. The CDR3 totals 14 residues. DNA for the CDR3: TGTGCCAGCAGGGCGACTGGACAGGGCACTGAAGCTTTCTTT. Its translation is CASRATGQGTEAFF.

The chain uses TRBV19 and TRBJ1-1; D unclear. Trimming pared 3 bases from V and 10 bases from J, leaving 18 bases between. The CDR3 is 14 amino acids. The germline gives CDR1 LNHDA, CDR2 SQIVND (reference sequence). The CDR3 region has the DNA TGTGCCAGTAGTATCGCTCTGTCCCGGTCGCGAGCTTTCTTT. This encodes CASSIALSRSRAFF.

V usage is TRBV5-1 and J usage is TRBJ2-1, with TRBD2 identical over 7 bases. Germline V gene data show CDR1 as SGHRS and CDR2 as YFSETQ. Trimming at V came to 4 bases and at J to 3 bases, leaving 13 bases not matched to a gene. The CDR3 has 17 residues. This CDR3 is CASSLGDPSGHYNEQFF. The CDR3 DNA reads as TGCGCCAGCAGCCTGGGAGATCCTAGCGGTCACTACAATGAGCAGTTCTTC.

The CDR3 protein is CASSPGQGLGYTF. The CDR3 coding sequence is TGTGCCAGCAGCCCGGGACAGGGTTTGGGCTACACCTTC. The chain recombines TRBV7-2 with TRBJ1-2; 9 positions agree with TRBD1. V was pared by 5 bases and J by 8 bases, with 6 bases of the junction left unmatched. There are 13 residues in the CDR3. CDR1 is SGHTA, CDR2 FQGNSA, per germline.

The J gene is TRBJ1-3, the V gene TRBV2; possibly TRBD1 for D (5 bases). Germline V lookup: CDR1 SNHLY, CDR2 FYNNEI. V gave up 7 bases and J gave up 2 bases, with 12 bases separating them. The CDR3 is 14 amino acids. DNA for the CDR3: TGTGCCAGCAAGGGGAACCTAGCTGGAAACACCATATATTTT. As protein: CASKGNLAGNTIYF.

The chain uses TRBV9 and TRBJ2-7, with D perhaps matching TRBD2 (6 bases). Germline V gives CDR1 SGDLS, CDR2 YYNGEE. This CDR3 has 17 amino acids. V lost 1 base to trimming and J lost 0 bases, with 17 bases between them. CDR3 region: CASSVTSLDGSSYEQYF. CDR3 sequence (DNA): TGTGCCAGCAGCGTAACATCGCTGGACGGGAGCTCCTACGAGCAGTACTTC.

The chain combines TRBV5-1 with TRBJ2-7; a possible D gene is TRBD1 (5 bases). Trimming cost V 6 bases and J 0 bases, with 10 bases left between them. This CDR3 spans 13 amino acids. The germline CDR1 and CDR2 sequences are SGHRS and YFSETQ. This CDR3 is CASMKDNSYEQYF. CDR3 in DNA: TGCGCCAGCATGAAGGACAACTCCTACGAGCAGTACTTC.

The chain recombines TRBV10-3 with TRBJ2-2; 8 nucleotides align to TRBD1. The V segment lost 7 bases and the J segment 1 base; nucleotides outside the gene matches: 2. The length of the CDR3 is 14 residues. Germline assignment: CDR1 ENHRY and CDR2 SYGVKD. CDR3 in DNA: TGTGCCATCACCGGGACAGGGAACACCGGGGAGCTGTTTTTT. The encoded protein is CAITGTGNTGELFF.

This rearrangement joins TRBV19 to TRBJ1-1, with D maybe TRBD1 (6 bases). Germline CDR1 reads LNHDA; CDR2 reads SQIVND (reference sequence). V gave up 0 bases and J gave up 8 bases, with 13 bases separating them. The CDR3 runs 14 residues. In DNA form, the CDR3 reads TGTGCCAGTAGTATAGATCGGGGACACGCCGAAGCTTTCTTT. Amino acids: CASSIDRGHAEAFF.

The chain employs TRBV27 and TRBJ1-1; unclear D gene. Trimming took off 4 bases at V and 0 bases at J, with 6 bases between the two ends. Germline V gene data show CDR1 as MNHEY and CDR2 as SMNVEV (reference sequence). The length of the CDR3 is 13 residues. This CDR3 reads CASSSNLNTEAFF. In nucleotides, the CDR3 is TGTGCCAGCAGTTCCAATTTGAACACTGAAGCTTTCTTT.

This chain joins TRBV7-9 and TRBJ1-1, with a possible D match to TRBD1 (5 bases). Trimming cost V 1 base and J 3 bases, with 9 bases left between them. Per germline, CDR1 SEHNR and CDR2 FQNEAQ (reference sequence). The CDR3 covers 14 residues. The CDR3 bases are TGTGCCAGCAGCTTAGGGATGGGGCACACTGAAGCTTTCTTT. Amino acid sequence: CASSLGMGHTEAFF.

V usage is TRBV7-9 and J usage is TRBJ2-5; no reliable D call. V was shortened by 1 base and J by 3 bases, with 6 bases between the two germline ends. The CDR3 has 13 amino acids. Germline V gene lookup returns CDR1 SEHNR and CDR2 FQNEAQ (reference sequence). Here the CDR3 reads CASSLEQKETQYF. CDR3 DNA sequence: TGTGCCAGCAGCTTAGAACAGAAAGAGACCCAGTACTTC.